This T cell receptor beta chain was observed in a study of CD8+ T cells in alopecia areata (dated by TCRdb to the late 2010s). Regarding the research as a whole: Treated patients were enrolled in an open-label pilot trial of oral tofacitinib, 5 to 10 mg twice daily, for moderate-to-severe alopecia areata. TCRbeta CDR3 regions were amplified by immunoSEQ multiplex PCR with 35 Vbeta forward and 13 Jbeta reverse primers. Biopsies were taken from tofacitinib-treated patients at baseline and at 4 and 24 weeks of treatment, and a later scalp biopsy was taken in several of the tofacitinib-treated patients. RNA was obtained with the PAXgene miRNA kit for fixed scalp, the miRNeasy kit for PBMCs, and the RNeasy kit for mouse skin. Scalp tissue and sorted CD4+ and CD8+ peripheral blood T cells from patchy and totalis/universalis alopecia areata patients and from healthy controls were covered by human TCRbeta sequencing. Tofacitinib was given for 6 to 18 months, followed by 6 months of follow-up off drug to assess delayed response and recurrence. For the treated patients, the SALT score, which quantifies what percentage of scalp surface area is affected, served as the measure of disease severity. In both human patients and the C3H/HeJ mouse model, the study applied high-throughput TCRbeta sequencing to look at T cell clonal expansion in alopecia areata. Clonality in the scalp was compared among normal scalp (n=4), patchy alopecia areata scalp (n=8), and alopecia totalis/universalis scalp (n=8). Beyond this particular receptor, the publication reports: Compared with normal scalp, lesional scalp had higher clonality and more expanded CD8+ clones, particularly in alopecia totalis/universalis, a pattern that suggests antigenic drive. Shared TCR sequences between patients were less evident than in mice, which may be partly attributable to HLA diversity in the patient population. Many expanded lesional clones were found to persist in scalp and blood during tofacitinib treatment, and relapse after treatment cessation may be partly explained by this persistence. Because the treated cohort was small and had just a single nonresponder, larger studies are needed to establish links between baseline CD8+ expansion and response. Scalp clonality and the number of expanded CD8+ clones among the top 100 scalp clones were significantly decreased by tofacitinib. Unlike mouse skin, which is dominated by gammadelta T cells, normal human skin has resident alphabeta T cells that are also sequenced, and this complicates analysis of the scalp TCR repertoire.

The germline V gene gives CDR1 as SGHTA and CDR2 as FQGNSA. The germline V and J ends show losses of 2 bases and 2 bases respectively, and no gene match explains 8 bases of the junction. From the cysteine up to the phenylalanine, the CDR3 has a length of 18 residues. CDR3 DNA is the only sequence kept; it has 54 bases, read in frame from the first base. As concerns this clone: The antigen it recognizes is unknown. No much larger clone exists at a distance of one base, and base qualities are not known.

What this sample's time point label stands for: less than five weeks on oral tofacitinib. Explained via the paper, the treatment or condition label denotes: oral pan-JAK inhibitor, 5-10 mg twice daily. Peripheral blood and lesional scalp punch biopsies were obtained from patients with alopecia areata. After PBMCs were isolated by density centrifugation and stained for CD3, CD4 and CD8, a FACSAria was used to sort CD4+ and CD8+ T cells. Libraries were built with the immunoSEQ multiplex PCR assay. RNA was extracted from all samples and reverse transcribed into cDNA as template for TCR sequencing. SuperScript III was used for first-strand cDNA synthesis, primed with a 2:1 mix of oligo-dT and random hexamers. A synthetic immune receptor repertoire was used to gauge amplification bias, and whatever bias remained was removed computationally. The source study handled its data this way. Raw reads were preprocessed for error removal, and CDR3 was defined according to IMGT conventions as running from the conserved cysteine to phenylalanine. To get clonality, Shannon entropy was normalized by log2 of the number of productive unique TCRs and the result was subtracted from 1. Scalp TCRbeta sequences were cross-referenced with sorted blood CD4 and CD8 repertoires so that the CD4 or CD8 identity of scalp clones could be inferred. This is the immuneACCESS table as TCRdb keeps it, with only in-frame sequences that have V and J called. A part of the clones is gone; compared with another copy, unresolved V genes explain less than half, and the rest is unexplained. The DNA gave D and trimming, while V, J and clone size come from that table. The sample contains fewer than 250,000 clones, around 65% of them found a single time. 4.2% of the sample rests with the top ten.

This receptor was taken from a human donor with alopecia areata. Material: CD4+ T cells sorted from blood, obtained at week 4, from a patient treated with tofacitinib. Recombination connected TRBV7-2 to TRBJ2-3; TRBD2 matches 12 bases in the middle. In nucleotide form, the sequence is TGTGCCAGCAGCTTACTTACTAGCGGGGGGTTTGTCACAGATACGCAGTATTTT. It codes for CASSLLTSGGFVTDTQYF. Where the CDR3 stops, the reference TRBV7-2 and TRBJ2-3 genes take over; the full variable domain is GAGVSQSPSNKVTEKGKDVELRCDPISGHTALYWYRQSLGQGLEFLIYFQGNSAPDKSGLPSDRFSAERTGGSVSTLTIQRTQQEDSAVYLCASSLLTSGGFVTDTQYFGPGTRLTVL.